The clone carrying this TCR beta chain showed up just once. This sample is part of a study of blood T cell repertoires in COVID-19. The overall study: Italy, Spain and the United States were the sources of the convalescent and acute COVID-19 samples. PBMCs, B-cell-depleted T cells, or T cells provided the cDNA or gDNA that made up the material.

TCRdb's table, derived via immunoSEQ multiplex PCR, lists solely in-frame clones and lacks some. There are about 120,000 clones in the sample; roughly 86% occur only once, and 11% lies in the top ten. CDR1 SGHRS and CDR2 YFSETQ come from the germline V gene. Trimming cost V 0 bases and J 5 bases; bases outside gene matches: 7. This CDR3 is 16 amino acids long. J is TRBJ2-5 and V is TRBV5-1; 10 bases align to TRBD2. This clonotype originated in a woman in her 70s with COVID-19, enrolled during active disease. Source material: peripheral blood. The CDR3 spells CASSLESLAGVETQYF. As DNA, the CDR3 is TGCGCCAGCAGCTTGGAGTCCCTAGCGGGGGTCGAGACCCAGTACTTC.